The clone carrying this T cell receptor (beta chain) has just a few counts. What it binds is not known. Germline CDR1 and CDR2: SGHNT and YENEEA. This CDR3 spans 17 amino acids. V shed 4 bases and J 4 bases; nucleotides not matched to a gene: 4. These data are taken from a study of shared clonotypes between healthy human individuals. Measured with immunoSEQ multiplex PCR; TCRdb has only the in-frame clones, and not every one. The sample includes under 750,000 clones, just under 75% of them seen just once. Researchers partitioned CD4+ cells into CD45RA+ naive and CD45RA-negative memory subsets. Notes on the study in general: In contrast to clonotypes shared by all four donors, non-shared clonotypes had lower generation probabilities. It was observed that 5% to 6.5% of naive CD4 clonotypes were shared across several donors. Memory subsets had estimated richness that was generally smaller than that of naive subsets.

The sequenced sample was memory CD4+ T cells sorted from blood. The subset denotes: CD45RA-negative fraction. The chain joins TRBV11-3 to TRBJ2-1; 16 nucleotides align to TRBD2. The clonotype originates from a woman in her 30s in good health. CDR3 loop: CASSSGTSGRDYNEQFF. CDR3 nucleotide sequence: TGTGCCAGCAGCTCCGGGACTAGCGGGAGGGATTACAATGAGCAGTTCTTC.